This TCR beta chain emerged from a study of cytomegalovirus exposure and HLA in healthy donors (dated by TCRdb to between 2016 and 2019). In the study overall: A later analysis indicated that the 90 to 150 validation repertoires were generated on the platform also employed for the roughly 730 repertoires of the first cohort. The aim of the study was to test whether cataloging public T cell receptors could identify signatures of past pathogen exposure. In addition to the first cohort of roughly 700 subjects, a separate validation cohort of approximately 110 different subjects was used. The study combined high-throughput TCR immunosequencing, statistical association of individual TCRs with disease status, and machine learning to predict cytomegalovirus infection status. What the authors observed across the whole study: Cytomegalovirus status was reported to be diagnosed by the classifier with high specificity and sensitivity in both the original and validation cohorts. Across donors, most TCR sequences were observed very rarely, whereas some public TCRs were present in many individuals. Of the cluster scores, 90% to 95% were above 0 in a later analysis, which found that TCRs clustered in the first cohort also tended to co-occur in the roughly 130 validation repertoires. The study gave a list of some 150 TCR beta chains associated with cytomegalovirus. It was suggested by the authors that the approach could potentially be generalized to other disease states and immunological phenotypes. A later analysis lacked HLA typing for the validation cohort, so it scored co-occurrence in that cohort across all 120 or so repertoires. In vitro tests confirmed that three of the cytomegalovirus-associated TCR beta chains recognize cytomegalovirus antigens.

The library was built by means of the immunoSEQ multiplex PCR assay. The authors' analysis ran thus. A statistical classification framework was developed to diagnose cytomegalovirus status using the catalog of TCR beta chain sequences. TCRdb's version of the immuneACCESS table is confined to in-frame rearrangements and falls short of the full clone set. An unresolved V gene accounts for under half of the shortfall where checked; the remainder is of unknown origin. The V and J calls and the clone size are those of that table, but D and trimming were determined from the DNA. The sample table shows under 200,000 clones, and over 85% are seen once. 10% of the sample belongs to the ten largest clones. To note about this clone: No cognate antigen has been identified for it. Qualities for individual bases were not recorded, and no much larger clone is one base off.

From the germline V gene, CDR1 is WSHSY and CDR2 is SAAADI. Trimmed from V: 2 bases; trimmed from J: 6 bases; junction bases lacking a gene match: 3. The CDR3 holds 15 amino acids from the cysteine to the phenylalanine. CDR3 DNA only is kept here, 45 bases in frame from base 1. The donors were included in the validation cohort of 90 to 150 subjects, a group kept apart from the roughly 670-subject first cohort. The sequenced material came from PBMCs. This receptor was identified in a woman aged 18-30 years in good health and CMV-seropositive. Recombination joined TRBV10-2 with TRBJ2-1, with 11 bases matching TRBD2. The nucleotide sequence is given as TGCGCCAGCAGTGAGAGGGGACTAGCGGCCAATGAGCAGTTCTTC. It specifies CASSERGLAANEQFF.